This record looks at one TCR beta chain sequence and its context. Antigen unknown. The sample originates from a study of CD4+ T cells in melanoma. Regarding the study as a whole: A reported correlation linked neoantigen-specific CD4+ T cells to CD8+, macrophage and B cell function. Neoantigen-specific CD4+ T cells in melanoma reportedly had diverse differentiation states.

V lost 0 bases, J lost 4 bases, and 11 bases lay in between. Germline V gives CDR1 SGHNT, CDR2 YYREEE (reference sequence). The CDR3 contains 15 residues. Only in-frame clones appear in the TCRdb table, and some are missing; sequencing was by immunoSEQ multiplex PCR. The sample has around 50,000 clones; nearly 90% are singletons. The specimen was peripheral blood. This receptor was obtained from a human donor with melanoma. This sequence joins TRBV5-4 and TRBJ1-3; D is unclear. This CDR3 is CASSLGILSGNTIYF. For the CDR3, the DNA is TGTGCCAGCAGCTTGGGGATCCTCTCAGGAAACACCATATATTTT. The variable domain in full, completed from reference TRBV5-4 and TRBJ1-3, reads ETGVTQSPTHLIKTRGQQVTLRCSSQSGHNTVSWYQQALGQGPQFIFQYYREEENGRGNFPPRFSGLQFPNYSSELNVNALELDDSALYLCASSLGILSGNTIYFGEGSWLTVV.